The 10 T cell receptor beta chains below come from one sample, sequenced in a study of blood T cell repertoires in COVID-19 (dated by TCRdb to between 2020 and 2021). The method behind the library was the immunoSEQ multiplex PCR assay. TCRdb obtained this table from immuneACCESS and retained in-frame rearrangements with V and J assigned. These tables miss some clones; where compared with another copy, unresolved V genes account for less than half of the shortfall, and the remainder is unexplained. The sample profile shows around 200,000 clones; roughly 84% of them were found once. 1.9% of the sample is held by the ten biggest clonotypes. Sequencing used peripheral blood. These receptors all come from a man aged 35-49 years with active or convalescent COVID-19.

The chain is built from TRBV7-6 and TRBJ2-1; 7 bases align to TRBD2. The germline V gene has CDR1 SGHVS and CDR2 FNYEAQ. The trim removed 5 bases at V and 2 bases at J, leaving 9 bases unmatched. CDR3 length: 16 amino acids. The CDR3, as DNA: TGTGCCAGCAGCCCCCAAGTCAGCGGGGCCTACAATGAGCAGTTCTTC. Amino acid sequence: CASSPQVSGAYNEQFF. Full variable domain (rest looked up from reference TRBV7-6 and TRBJ2-1): GAGVSQSPRYKVTKRGQDVALRCDPISGHVSLYWYRQALGQGPEFLTYFNYEAQQDKSGLPNDRFSAERPEGSISTLTIQRTEQRDSAMYRCASSPQVSGAYNEQFFGPGTRLTVL.

This clone has a handful of counts. This chain connects TRBV5-1 to TRBJ1-2; D unclear. Trimming shortened V by 1 base and J by 4 bases, and 11 bases separated the two germline ends. The CDR3 is 14 residues long. CDR1 and CDR2 (germline): SGHRS, YFSETQ. For the CDR3, the DNA is TGCGCCAGCAGCTTGACCGGGATGTCCTATGGCTACACCTTC. Its protein product is CASSLTGMSYGYTF.

This clone was counted only a few times. This chain's CDR3 is CASSMGQSYNEQFF. The CDR3 coding sequence is TGTGCCAGTAGTATGGGACAGTCCTACAATGAGCAGTTCTTC. The V and J genes are TRBV19 and TRBJ2-1, with TRBD1 identical over 7 bases. The junction had 0 bases not matched to a gene; V was cut back by 3 bases and J by 1 base. The CDR3 has 14 amino acids. Germline V gene data show CDR1 as LNHDA and CDR2 as SQIVND (reference sequence).

This chain connects TRBV3-1 (or the pseudogene TRBV3-2) to TRBJ1-1; tentatively, D is TRBD1 (5 bases). Germline V CDR1 and CDR2: LGHDT, YNNKEL (reference sequence). The CDR3 contains 13 residues. Trimming left V 1 base short and J 7 bases short, with 10 bases between. For the CDR3, the DNA is TGTGCCAGCAGCCAAGCAGGGATGGTTGAAGCTTTCTTT. Protein sequence: CASSQAGMVEAFF.

The chain uses TRBV9 and TRBJ2-7, with 7 bases identical to TRBD2. CDR1 is SGDLS and CDR2 is YYNGEE in the germline V gene. The CDR3 runs 15 residues. The V segment lost 4 bases and the J segment 2 bases; nucleotides outside the gene matches: 9. The CDR3 sequence: CASSPREGGTYEQYF. For the CDR3, the DNA is TGTGCCAGCAGCCCAAGGGAGGGCGGGACCTACGAGCAGTACTTC. Variable domain in full (rest from reference TRBV9 and TRBJ2-7): DSGVTQTPKHLITATGQRVTLRCSPRSGDLSVYWYQQSLDQGLQFLIQYYNGEERAKGNILERFSAQQFPDLHSELNLSSLELGDSALYFCASSPREGGTYEQYFGPGTRLTVT.

The table lists this clone with a count of one. The chain couples TRBV6-6 to TRBJ2-1, with D tentatively TRBD1 (5 bases). There are 15 residues in the CDR3. CDR1 is MNHNY, CDR2 SVGAGI, per germline (reference sequence). Trimming left V 6 bases short and J 1 base short, with 13 bases between. The CDR3 spells CASSSDSRSYNEQFF. The DNA of the CDR3 is TGTGCCAGCAGCTCCGACAGCCGATCCTACAATGAGCAGTTCTTC.

This rearrangement joins TRBV4-1 to TRBJ2-7, with D possibly being TRBD1 (5 bases). There are 13 residues in the CDR3. V lost 3 bases, J lost 2 bases, and 8 bases lay in between. Per germline, CDR1 MGHRA and CDR2 YSYEKL. CDR3 sequence reads: CASSHAGTYEQYF. The CDR3 DNA sequence: TGCGCCAGCAGCCATGCAGGGACCTACGAGCAGTACTTC.

The chain employs TRBV6-5 and TRBJ1-4; perhaps TRBD1 as D (6 bases). CDR3 length: 13 amino acids. V lost 2 bases and J lost 8, with 9 bases in between. Germline V lookup: CDR1 MNHEY, CDR2 SVGAGI. CDR3 sequence (DNA): TGTGCCAGCAGTTACGGACAGTCGGAAAAACTGTTTTTT. Its translation: CASSYGQSEKLFF.

This rearrangement joins TRBV28 to TRBJ1-5, with D hard to call. V was cut by 3 bases and J by 4 bases, with 16 bases left in between. Per germline, CDR1 MDHEN and CDR2 SYDVKM. The CDR3 consists of 16 residues. The CDR3 reads CASSFAASLLNQPQHF. The CDR3 DNA follows: TGTGCCAGCAGTTTCGCGGCAAGTCTCCTGAATCAGCCCCAGCATTTT.

This chain's CDR3 is CASRPIDRAEAFF. The CDR3 DNA reads as TGCGCCAGCAGACCTATAGACAGGGCCGAAGCTTTCTTT. The rearrangement uses TRBV4-1 and TRBJ1-1, with TRBD1 matching over 7 bases. Germline CDR1 MGHRA, CDR2 YSYEKL. V lost 6 bases and J lost 8; bases outside the gene matches: 9. The length of the CDR3 is 13 residues.